One and the same sample provided the 22 T cell receptor beta chains below, sequenced in a study of blood T cell repertoires in COVID-19. Using immunoSEQ multiplex PCR, the repertoire was profiled, and TCRdb retains in-frame clones only, with some absent. Of about 150,000 clones listed, roughly 85% are singletons. The sequencing sample was made of PBMCs or T cells enriched from blood (not recorded which). The receptors were gathered from a woman between 65 and 79 years old in a cohort exposed to, infected with or recovered from COVID-19 (not recorded which).

This sequence joins TRBV6-5 and TRBJ2-1; a weak D match, TRBD2 (6 bases). The CDR3 totals 15 residues. Trimming pared 4 bases from V and 4 bases from J, leaving 14 bases between. Germline V gene data show CDR1 as MNHEY and CDR2 as SVGAGI. For the CDR3, the DNA is TGTGCCAGCAGTTCAGAGGCGGGGCCTTACAATGAGCAGTTCTTC. Translation gives CASSSEAGPYNEQFF.

Concerning this clone: This sequence may be a read error, since a much larger clone differs from it by one base. At the DNA level, this CDR3 is encoded by other sequences in the same sample as well. The rearrangement uses TRBV5-1 and TRBJ1-4, with 8 bases matching TRBD1. Germline V gene data show CDR1 as SGHRS and CDR2 as YFSETQ. Trimming removed 0 bases from V and 8 bases from J; junction bases left unmatched: 3. The CDR3 covers 14 residues. The CDR3 DNA reads as TGCGCCAGCAGCTTGGGACAGGGGAGGGAAAAACTGTTTTTT. Translation: CASSLGQGREKLFF.

The chain uses TRBV2 and TRBJ2-5, with D perhaps matching TRBD2 (6 bases). The V gene's germline CDR1 is SNHLY and CDR2 FYNNEI. Trimming cost V 8 bases and J 1 base, with 14 bases left between them. The CDR3 totals 14 residues. In DNA form, the CDR3 reads TGTGCCAGCGACAATCAGGGACTCCAAGAGACCCAGTACTTC. This codes for CASDNQGLQETQYF.

V is TRBV19 and J is TRBJ2-4, with 9 bases fitting TRBD1. The trim removed 6 bases at V and 3 bases at J, leaving 6 bases unmatched. Germline loops: CDR1 LNHDA, CDR2 SQIVND (reference sequence). The CDR3 extends over 15 amino acids. In nucleotides, the CDR3 is TGTGCCAGTAGGCGACAGGGGGAAGGCAAAAACATTCAGTACTTC. Amino acid sequence: CASRRQGEGKNIQYF.

V gene TRBV18 combines with J gene TRBJ2-5, with a possible D match to TRBD1 (6 bases). The CDR3 is made up of 15 amino acids. Trimming stripped 1 base from V and 4 bases from J, with 13 bases between. The germline V gene encodes CDR1 KGHSH and CDR2 LQKENI. CDR3 amino acids: CASSPLYTRGETQYF. The CDR3 nucleotides are TGTGCCAGCTCACCACTGTACACCAGGGGAGAGACCCAGTACTTC.

The V call is TRBV5-1, the J call TRBJ2-2, with 13 positions matching TRBD2. V dropped 4 bases and J dropped 7; count of bases not matched to a gene: 4. Germline V gives CDR1 SGHRS, CDR2 YFSETQ. This CDR3 is built from 15 residues. The DNA of the CDR3 is TGCGCCAGCAGCGACACTAGCGGGAGGGGCGGGGAGCTGTTTTTT. Translated: CASSDTSGRGGELFF.

This clone occurred once. The chain uses TRBV29-1 and TRBJ2-2; D gene unclear. V shed 5 bases and J shed 0 bases, with 7 bases lying between them. The length of the CDR3 is 13 residues. The V gene's germline CDR1 is SQVTM and CDR2 ANQGSEA. The CDR3 spells CSVSPSNTGELFF. CDR3 DNA sequence: TGCAGCGTTTCCCCGTCGAACACCGGGGAGCTGTTTTTT.

The rearrangement joins TRBV5-1 to TRBJ1-2; maybe TRBD1 (6 bases). This CDR3 is built from 15 residues. V shed 3 bases and J shed 4 bases, with 16 bases lying between them. Germline values: CDR1 SGHRS, CDR2 YFSETQ. CDR3 nucleotide sequence: TGCGCCAGCAGCTATGGACAGACTTCTTTCTATGGCTACACCTTC. This gives the protein CASSYGQTSFYGYTF.

The chain uses TRBV5-1 and TRBJ2-7, with a tentative D call TRBD2 (5 bases). This CDR3 comprises 14 residues. The germline CDR1 and CDR2 sequences are SGHRS and YFSETQ. V was trimmed by 1 base and J by 2 bases, leaving 10 bases between them. The CDR3 DNA reads as TGCGCCAGCAGCTTGCCGGGAAACCCCTACGAGCAGTACTTC. Translating gives CASSLPGNPYEQYF. The complete variable domain, with remaining parts taken from reference TRBV5-1 and TRBJ2-7, reads KAGVTQTPRYLIKTRGQQVTLSCSPISGHRSVSWYQQTPGQGLQFLFEYFSETQRNKGNFPGRFSGRQFSNSRSEMNVSTLELGDSALYLCASSLPGNPYEQYFGPGTRLTVT.

This chain joins TRBV5-4 and TRBJ2-1; D is perhaps TRBD1 (6 bases). Germline CDR1 SGHNT, CDR2 YYREEE (reference sequence). The CDR3 covers 16 residues. V gave up 2 bases and J gave up 8 bases, with 20 bases separating them. CDR3 amino acids: CASSFSQGSSNDEQFF. CDR3 nucleotides: TGTGCCAGCAGCTTCAGTCAGGGGTCCTCAAACGATGAGCAGTTCTTC.

The V call is TRBV6-5, the J call TRBJ1-2; possibly TRBD1 for D (5 bases). The germline gives CDR1 MNHEY, CDR2 SVGAGI. The CDR3 is 14 amino acids. Deletions cut 0 bases from V and 9 bases from J, with 14 bases between. CDR3 nucleotides: TGTGCCAGCAGTTACTCGACAGTTTCTTATCGCTACACCTTC. Protein: CASSYSTVSYRYTF.

The gene calls are TRBV2 and TRBJ1-5; 8 nucleotides line up with TRBD1. The CDR3 length is 14 residues. J lost 7 bases, V lost 2 bases, and 4 bases had no gene match. Germline assignment: CDR1 SNHLY and CDR2 FYNNEI. CDR3 sequence: CASSEWDRQQPQHF. CDR3 coding DNA: TGTGCCAGCAGTGAATGGGACAGGCAACAGCCCCAGCATTTT.

The chain recombines TRBV11-2 with TRBJ2-5; 11 nucleotides align to TRBD2. The trim removed 3 bases at V and 1 base at J, leaving 1 base unmatched. This CDR3 is built from 15 residues. From germline, CDR1 is SGHAT and CDR2 FQNNGV. CDR3 residues: CASSLGLAAQETQYF. For the CDR3, the DNA is TGTGCCAGCAGCTTGGGACTAGCGGCCCAAGAGACCCAGTACTTC.

The chain joins TRBV10-3 to TRBJ2-3, with 7 bases lining up with TRBD2. Germline CDR1 reads ENHRY; CDR2 reads SYGVKD. The CDR3 runs 16 residues. V gave up 8 bases and J gave up 0 bases; unmatched junction bases: 11. CDR3 protein: CAIAGDGKSSTDTQYF. CDR3 bases: TGTGCCATCGCGGGGGACGGGAAATCTAGCACAGATACGCAGTATTTT.

This clone was seen only a few times. The chain combines TRBV9 with TRBJ2-7; 7 positions match TRBD1. The CDR3 sequence is 15 residues long. The V segment lost 3 bases and the J segment 4 bases; nucleotides outside the gene matches: 10. Germline CDR1 and CDR2: SGDLS and YYNGEE. CDR3 amino acids: CASSAYDRVGYEQYF. CDR3 coding DNA: TGTGCCAGCAGCGCCTATGACAGGGTTGGTTACGAGCAGTACTTC. The full variable domain, completed using reference TRBV9 and TRBJ2-7, is DSGVTQTPKHLITATGQRVTLRCSPRSGDLSVYWYQQSLDQGLQFLIQYYNGEERAKGNILERFSAQQFPDLHSELNLSSLELGDSALYFCASSAYDRVGYEQYFGPGTRLTVT.

This chain joins TRBV28 and TRBJ1-6, with D perhaps TRBD1 (6 bases). The germline V gene has CDR1 MDHEN and CDR2 SYDVKM. This CDR3 has 18 residues. The V and J ends lost 5 bases and 4 bases respectively, with 21 bases between them. The chain's CDR3 is CASSPPPGVVGYNSPLHF. As DNA, the CDR3 is TGTGCCAGCAGTCCTCCCCCAGGGGTAGTGGGTTATAATTCACCCCTCCACTTT. Full variable domain (outside the CDR3, taken from reference TRBV28 and TRBJ1-6): DVKVTQSSRYLVKRTGEKVFLECVQDMDHENMFWYRQDPGLGLRLIYFSYDVKMKEKGDIPEGYSVSREKKERFSLILESASTNQTSMYLCASSPPPGVVGYNSPLHFGNGTRLTVT.

The CDR3 DNA reads as TGTGCCAGCAGCCCTCGACTAGCGGGAGCGAGAAAGCAGTACTTC. Encoded protein: CASSPRLAGARKQYF. The chain couples TRBV7-2 to TRBJ2-7, with 12 bases aligning to TRBD2. The CDR3 loop spans 15 amino acids. J gave up 8 bases and V 5 bases, and 10 bases lay outside the gene matches. Germline V lookup: CDR1 SGHTA, CDR2 FQGNSA.

The chain is built from TRBV24-1 and TRBJ1-2; perhaps TRBD1 as D (5 bases). Germline values: CDR1 KGHDR, CDR2 SFDVKD. This CDR3 has 15 residues. The germline V and J ends were trimmed by 0 bases and 8 bases, with 15 bases remaining between them. CDR3 coding DNA: TGTGCCACCAGTGATTTGATCGGGGGTCGCCTCGGCTACACCTTC. Its protein product is CATSDLIGGRLGYTF.

This clone was seen only once. The V and J genes are TRBV10-3 and TRBJ1-5; 7 positions match TRBD1. Germline values: CDR1 ENHRY, CDR2 SYGVKD. The CDR3 consists of 15 residues. The junction had 7 bases not matched to a gene; V was cut back by 1 base and J by 7 bases. Here the CDR3 DNA reads TGTGCCATCAGTGAGTTTGAAAGGGGGCCACAGCCCCAGCATTTT. The encoded protein is CAISEFERGPQPQHF.

In its sample, this clone was seen once. The chain is built from TRBV2 and TRBJ2-1, with D possibly TRBD2 on 6 matching bases. With 6 bases removed from V and 4 bases from J, the gap between germline ends came to 10 bases. Germline assignment: CDR1 SNHLY and CDR2 FYNNEI. The length of the CDR3 is 13 residues. This CDR3 is CASRTLAYNEQFF. The CDR3 nucleotides read TGTGCCAGCAGAACACTAGCTTACAATGAGCAGTTCTTC.

The gene calls are TRBV10-2 and TRBJ1-2, with 9 bases aligning to TRBD1. J gave up 7 bases and V 2 bases, and 11 bases lay outside the gene matches. CDR3 length equals 16 residues. Germline loops: CDR1 WSHSY, CDR2 SAAADI. The CDR3 here is CASSEPFQGDRVGYTF. The CDR3 DNA reads TGCGCCAGCAGTGAGCCATTCCAGGGGGACAGGGTTGGCTACACCTTC.

This chain joins TRBV28 and TRBJ1-6, with 9 bases lining up with TRBD1. CDR1 and CDR2 from the germline V gene are MDHEN and SYDVKM. V was pared by 4 bases and J by 9 bases, with 7 bases of the junction left unmatched. The CDR3 loop spans 15 amino acids. The CDR3 DNA is TGTGCCAGCAGTTGGCCGGGACAGGGCGGTTCACCCCTCCACTTT. Protein sequence: CASSWPGQGGSPLHF.